This T cell receptor (beta chain) was retrieved from a study of blood T cell dynamics during melanoma immunotherapy. General study findings and limits: Clones driving repertoire changes may be melanoma-specific or general immune activation.

This sample's time point: week 3, after first cycle of checkpoint inhibitor. One draw preceded checkpoint blockade; another followed its first cycle at week 3. No patient had earlier systemic cancer treatment, concurrent immunosuppressants, or another active cancer. With regard to this clone: Its antigen is as yet unknown.

V was shortened by 1 base and J by 1 base, with 4 bases between the two germline ends. The germline CDR1 and CDR2 sequences are SGDLS and YYNGEE. This CDR3 region has 13 residues. Assay: immunoSEQ multiplex PCR; the TCRdb copy retains only in-frame clones and omits some. The data contain about 16,000 clones, around nine tenths of them singletons. The chain couples TRBV9 to TRBJ2-3; D is undetermined. The source material was blood, sampled from a patient treated with checkpoint blockade. The source of this sequence is a human donor with melanoma. CDR3 sequence (DNA): TGTGCCAGCAGCGTATTCGGCACAGATACGCAGTATTTT. This gives the protein CASSVFGTDTQYF.